This TCR beta chain originates from a study of cytomegalovirus exposure and HLA in healthy donors. The study's findings and limits: A later analysis revealed that TCR association rates differed between HLA loci, peaking at DRB1 and bottoming out at HLA-C. At a 0.05 false discovery rate, a later analysis found approximately 15,000 TCR beta sequences to be associated with HLA alleles.

With regard to this clone: What it binds is not known.

Per the germline V gene, CDR1 is SGHVS and CDR2 is FNYEAQ. The junction had 2 bases not matched to a gene; V was cut back by 1 base and J by 2 bases. The CDR3 spans 16 residues. The PCR contained 60 Vbeta and 13 Jbeta primers. Repertoires were generated with immunoSEQ multiplex PCR, while TCRdb's copy carries only in-frame clones and drops some. The sample has about 110,000 clones, 78% seen once. This TCR was sampled from a woman in her thirties in good health and CMV-seronegative. The chain recombines TRBV7-6 with TRBJ2-7; 13 bases agree with TRBD2. Sequenced input: PBMCs. The CDR3 DNA reads as TGTGCCAGCAGCTTAGGTGGGACTAGCGGGGCCTACGAGCAGTACTTC. Translating it yields CASSLGGTSGAYEQYF.